The sequence of this TCR beta chain was determined in a study of molecular identifiers for immune sequencing clone quantification. This clonotype showed up many times. With 3 bases removed from V and 5 bases from J, the gap between germline ends came to 8 bases. The CDR3 is made up of 13 amino acids. CDR1 is LGHDT, CDR2 YNNKEL, per germline (reference sequence). Generation of bulk TCR libraries relied on previously described methods and listed TCR primers. TCRdb itself ran the PCR reads through MiXCR, one entry per CDR3 protein. This sample has about 89,000 distinct CDR3 sequences, with 15% to 20% found just once.

The receptor's source is a human donor in good health. Some libraries in this study had Jurkat cell RNA spiked in. The V call is TRBV3-1, the J call TRBJ2-4; D uncertain. The sample consisted of naive CD8+ T cells from blood, with Jurkat cell RNA spiked in. Subset defined: FACS-sorted CD8+CD4-CCR7+CD45RA+ naive T cells. The CDR3 DNA is TGTGCCAGCAGCCAGAGGACGGAAAACATTCAGTACTTC. Translated: CASSQRTENIQYF.